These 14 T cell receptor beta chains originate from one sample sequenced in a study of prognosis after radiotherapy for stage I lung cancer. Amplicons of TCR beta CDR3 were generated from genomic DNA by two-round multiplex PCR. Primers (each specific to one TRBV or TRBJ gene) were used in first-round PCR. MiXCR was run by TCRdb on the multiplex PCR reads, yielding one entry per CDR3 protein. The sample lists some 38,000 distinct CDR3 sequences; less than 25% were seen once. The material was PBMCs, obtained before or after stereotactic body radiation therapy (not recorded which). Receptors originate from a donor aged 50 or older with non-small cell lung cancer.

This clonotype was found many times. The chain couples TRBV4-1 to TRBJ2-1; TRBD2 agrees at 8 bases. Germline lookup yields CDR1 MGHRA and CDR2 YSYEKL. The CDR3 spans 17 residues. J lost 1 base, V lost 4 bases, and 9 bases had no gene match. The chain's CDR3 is CASSLRTSRGSYNEQFF. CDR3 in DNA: TGCGCCAGCAGCCTCCGGACTAGCAGGGGTTCCTACAATGAGCAGTTCTTC.

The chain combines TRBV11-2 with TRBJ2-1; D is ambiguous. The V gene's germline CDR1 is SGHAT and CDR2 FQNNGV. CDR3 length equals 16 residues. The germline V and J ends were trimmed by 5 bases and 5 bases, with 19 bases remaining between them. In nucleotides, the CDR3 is TGTGCCAGCAGCCCCCTACTTGCGGTATTGAACAATGAGCAGTTCTTC. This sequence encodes CASSPLLAVLNNEQFF. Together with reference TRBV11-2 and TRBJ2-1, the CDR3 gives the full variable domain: EAGVAQSPRYKIIEKRQSVAFWCNPISGHATLYWYQQILGQGPKLLIQFQNNGVVDDSQLPKDRFSAERLKGVDSTLKIQPAKLEDSAVYLCASSPLLAVLNNEQFFGPGTRLTVL.

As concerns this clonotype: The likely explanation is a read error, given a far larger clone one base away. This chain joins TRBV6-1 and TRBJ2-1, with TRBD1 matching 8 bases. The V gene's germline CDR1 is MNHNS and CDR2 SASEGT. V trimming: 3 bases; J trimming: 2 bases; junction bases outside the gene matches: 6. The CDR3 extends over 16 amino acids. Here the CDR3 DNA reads TGTGCCAGCAGTGATGCAGGGGGCGGAACCTACAATGAGCAGTTCTTC. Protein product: CASSDAGGGTYNEQFF.

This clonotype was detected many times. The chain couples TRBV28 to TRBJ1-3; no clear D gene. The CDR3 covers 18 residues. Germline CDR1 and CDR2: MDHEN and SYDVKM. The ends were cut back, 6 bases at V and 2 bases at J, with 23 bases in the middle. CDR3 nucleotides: TGTGCCAGCAGCACCTCTCATCAGGAGGGCCTACCTGGAAACACCATATATTTT. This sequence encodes CASSTSHQEGLPGNTIYF. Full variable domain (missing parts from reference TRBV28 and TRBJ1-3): DVKVTQSSRYLVKRTGEKVFLECVQDMDHENMFWYRQDPGLGLRLIYFSYDVKMKEKGDIPEGYSVSREKKERFSLILESASTNQTSMYLCASSTSHQEGLPGNTIYFGEGSWLTVV.

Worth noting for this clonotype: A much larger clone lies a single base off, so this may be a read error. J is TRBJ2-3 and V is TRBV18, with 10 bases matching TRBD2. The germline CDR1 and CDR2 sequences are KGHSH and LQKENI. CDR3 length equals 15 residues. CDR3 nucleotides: TGTGCCAGCTCACCGGTTAGCGGGGGGCAAGATATGCAGTATTTT. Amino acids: CASSPVSGGQDMQYF.

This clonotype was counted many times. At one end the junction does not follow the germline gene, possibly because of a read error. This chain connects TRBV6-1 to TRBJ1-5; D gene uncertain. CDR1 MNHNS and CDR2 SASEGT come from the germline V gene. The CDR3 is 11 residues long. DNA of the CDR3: TGTGCCAGCAGTGCAAATCGGCCCCAGCATTTT. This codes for CASSANRPQHF.

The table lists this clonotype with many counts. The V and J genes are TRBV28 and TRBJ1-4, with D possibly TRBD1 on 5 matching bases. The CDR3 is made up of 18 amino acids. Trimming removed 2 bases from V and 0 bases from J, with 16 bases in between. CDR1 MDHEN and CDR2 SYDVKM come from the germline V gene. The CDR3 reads CASSLRRGRRTTNEKLFF. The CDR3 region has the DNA TGTGCCAGCAGTTTAAGGCGGGGCAGACGAACAACTAATGAAAAACTGTTTTTT.

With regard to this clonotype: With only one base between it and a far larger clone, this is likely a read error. Written as DNA, the CDR3 is TGTGCCAGCAGATTAGGTGGGTTGTACGAGCAGTACTTC. This sequence encodes CASRLGGLYEQYF. This sequence joins TRBV7-2 and TRBJ2-7; D uncertain. The length of the CDR3 is 13 residues. Germline CDR1 is SGHTA and CDR2 is FQGNSA.

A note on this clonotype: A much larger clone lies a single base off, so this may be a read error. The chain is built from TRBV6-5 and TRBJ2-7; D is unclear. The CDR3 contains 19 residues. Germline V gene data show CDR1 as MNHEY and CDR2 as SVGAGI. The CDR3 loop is CARSYTYTPNSRLLYEQYF. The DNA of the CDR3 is TGTGCCAGAAGTTACACCTACACCCCAAACAGCCGACTCCTCTACGAGCAGTACTTC.

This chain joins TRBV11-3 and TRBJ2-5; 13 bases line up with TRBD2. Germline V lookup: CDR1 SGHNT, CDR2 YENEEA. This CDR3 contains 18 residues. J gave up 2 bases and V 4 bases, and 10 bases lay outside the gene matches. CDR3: CASSSGLAGAPMQETQYF. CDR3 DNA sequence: TGTGCCAGCAGCTCCGGACTAGCGGGGGCCCCGATGCAAGAGACCCAGTACTTC. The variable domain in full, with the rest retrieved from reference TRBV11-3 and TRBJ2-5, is EAGVVQSPRYKIIEKKQPVAFWCNPISGHNTLYWYLQNLGQGPELLIRYENEEAVDDSQLPKDRFSAERLKGVDSTLKIQPAELGDSAVYLCASSSGLAGAPMQETQYFGPGTRLLVL.

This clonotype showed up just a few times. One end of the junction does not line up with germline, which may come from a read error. The CDR3 region is CASSLGAPPEEKLLF. CDR3 nucleotide sequence: TGTGCCAGCAGCTTAGGGGCCCCACCGGAAGAAAAACTGCTTTTT. V is TRBV7-9 and J is TRBJ1-4; D is unclear. This CDR3 comprises 15 residues. CDR1 is SEHNR and CDR2 is FQNEAQ in the germline V gene (reference sequence).

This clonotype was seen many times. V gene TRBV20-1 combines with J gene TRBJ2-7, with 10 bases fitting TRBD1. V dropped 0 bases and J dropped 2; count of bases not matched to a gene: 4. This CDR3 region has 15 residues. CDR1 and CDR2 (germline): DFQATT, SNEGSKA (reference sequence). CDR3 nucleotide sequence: TGCAGTGCTAGAGATTCGGGACAGGGGACCTACGAGCAGTACTTC. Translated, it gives CSARDSGQGTYEQYF.

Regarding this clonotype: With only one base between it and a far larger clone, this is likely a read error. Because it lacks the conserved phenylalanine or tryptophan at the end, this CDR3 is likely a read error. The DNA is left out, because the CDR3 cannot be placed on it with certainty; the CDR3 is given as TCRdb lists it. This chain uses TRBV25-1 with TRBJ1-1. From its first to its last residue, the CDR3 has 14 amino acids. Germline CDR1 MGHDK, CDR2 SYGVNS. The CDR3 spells CASSGTSGGYEQYL.

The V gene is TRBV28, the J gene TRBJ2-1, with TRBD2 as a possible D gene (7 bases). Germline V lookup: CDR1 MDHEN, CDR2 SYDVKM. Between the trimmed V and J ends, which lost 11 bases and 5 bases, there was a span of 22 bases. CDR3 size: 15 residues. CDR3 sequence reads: CAQSIRGGVDNEQFF. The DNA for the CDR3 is TGTGCCCAGTCCATCCGAGGGGGGGTCGACAATGAGCAGTTCTTC.